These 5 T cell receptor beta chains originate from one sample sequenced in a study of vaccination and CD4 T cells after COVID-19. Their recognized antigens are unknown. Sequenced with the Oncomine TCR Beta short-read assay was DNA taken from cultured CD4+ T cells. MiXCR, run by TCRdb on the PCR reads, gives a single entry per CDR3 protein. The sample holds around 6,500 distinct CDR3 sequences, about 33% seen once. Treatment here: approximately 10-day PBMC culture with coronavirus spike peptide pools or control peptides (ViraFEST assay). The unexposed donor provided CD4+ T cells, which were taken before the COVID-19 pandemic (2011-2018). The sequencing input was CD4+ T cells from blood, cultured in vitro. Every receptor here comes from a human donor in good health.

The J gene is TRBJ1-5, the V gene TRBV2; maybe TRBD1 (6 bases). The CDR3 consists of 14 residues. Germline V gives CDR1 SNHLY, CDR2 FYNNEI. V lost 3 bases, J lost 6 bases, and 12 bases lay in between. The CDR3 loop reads CASSDQGSGQPQHF. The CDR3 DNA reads TGTGCCAGCAGTGATCAGGGGAGCGGTCAGCCCCAGCATTTT.

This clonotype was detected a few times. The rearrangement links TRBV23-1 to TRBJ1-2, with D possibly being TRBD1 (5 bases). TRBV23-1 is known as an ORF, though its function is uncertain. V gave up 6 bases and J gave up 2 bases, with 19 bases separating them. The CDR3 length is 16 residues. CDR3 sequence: CASSPTGQGRNYGYTF. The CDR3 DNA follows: TGCGCCAGCAGCCCCACCGGGCAGGGAAGAAACTATGGCTACACCTTC.

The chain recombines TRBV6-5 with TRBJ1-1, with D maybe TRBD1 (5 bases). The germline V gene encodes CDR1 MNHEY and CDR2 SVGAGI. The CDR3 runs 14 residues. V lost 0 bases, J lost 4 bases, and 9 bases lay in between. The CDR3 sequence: CASSYSGGGTEAFF. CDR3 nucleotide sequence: TGTGCCAGCAGTTACTCGGGGGGTGGCACTGAAGCTTTCTTT.

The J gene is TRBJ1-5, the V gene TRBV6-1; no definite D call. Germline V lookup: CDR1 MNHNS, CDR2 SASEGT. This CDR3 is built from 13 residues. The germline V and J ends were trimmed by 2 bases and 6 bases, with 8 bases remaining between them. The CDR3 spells CASSELGVQPQHF. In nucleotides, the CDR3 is TGTGCCAGCAGTGAATTGGGAGTTCAGCCCCAGCATTTT.

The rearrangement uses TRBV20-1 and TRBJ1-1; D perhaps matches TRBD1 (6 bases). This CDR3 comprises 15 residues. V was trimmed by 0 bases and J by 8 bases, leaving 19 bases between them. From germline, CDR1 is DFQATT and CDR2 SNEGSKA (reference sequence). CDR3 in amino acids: CSARDGTTGTAEAFF. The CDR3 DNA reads TGCAGTGCTAGAGACGGGACAACAGGGACGGCGGAAGCTTTCTTT.